Each of the 32 T cell receptor beta chains below was sequenced from the same sample in a study of blood T cell repertoires in COVID-19 (TCRdb year 2020). The method behind the library was the immunoSEQ multiplex PCR assay. TCRdb stores this immuneACCESS table with in-frame sequences only. Part of the clones is absent; in the studies checked, under half of the shortfall reflects unresolved V genes, and no reason is known for the rest. In all, the sample holds about 140,000 clones, and approximately 88% of those were seen once. About 1.7% of the sample comes from the top ten. What was sequenced was peripheral blood. The receptors shown here come from a woman in her 50s with acute or convalescent COVID-19.

The V gene is TRBV6-5, the J gene TRBJ1-2; D not certain. V was trimmed by 2 bases and J by 3 bases, leaving 7 bases between them. CDR3 length: 13 amino acids. Germline loops: CDR1 MNHEY, CDR2 SVGAGI. This chain's CDR3 is CASSYGGHYGYTF. The CDR3 DNA reads TGTGCCAGCAGTTACGGAGGGCACTATGGCTACACCTTC.

J is TRBJ1-4 and V is TRBV2; tentative D call: TRBD1 (6 bases). V lost 7 bases, J lost 8 bases, and 17 bases lay in between. The V gene's germline CDR1 is SNHLY and CDR2 FYNNEI. The CDR3 length is 14 residues. For the CDR3, the DNA is TGTGCCAGCATCGTTTGGACAGCTGGCGAAAAACTGTTTTTT. Its protein product is CASIVWTAGEKLFF.

This clone was observed a single time. The V and J genes are TRBV6-1 and TRBJ1-2, with 7 bases aligning to TRBD1. The CDR3 totals 16 residues. Per the germline V gene, CDR1 is MNHNS and CDR2 is SASEGT. V was clipped by 4 bases and J by 2 bases; unmatched bases: 10. CDR3 region: CASSAYIGTANYGYTF. The CDR3 bases are TGTGCCAGCAGTGCCTACATCGGGACAGCCAACTATGGCTACACCTTC.

V usage is TRBV6-2 or TRBV6-3 and J usage is TRBJ1-1; D remains unclear. V dropped 2 bases and J dropped 6 bases, with 22 bases sitting between them. This CDR3 contains 17 residues. The germline gives CDR1 MNHEY, CDR2 SVGEGT. For the CDR3, the DNA is TGTGCCAGCAGTTACACCCAGCTTCAGGTGACCCACCCTGAAGCTTTCTTT. Its protein is CASSYTQLQVTHPEAFF.

The chain links TRBV18 to TRBJ2-2; possibly TRBD1 for D (5 bases). CDR3 size: 15 residues. Germline CDR1 is KGHSH and CDR2 is LQKENI. V shed 2 bases and J shed 7 bases, with 14 bases lying between them. The CDR3 loop is CASSPVAGRGGELFF. CDR3 DNA: TGTGCCAGCTCACCAGTTGCAGGGCGTGGCGGGGAGCTGTTTTTT.

The V call is TRBV5-1, the J call TRBJ2-1, with D unresolved. CDR1 and CDR2 from the germline V gene are SGHRS and YFSETQ. CDR3 size: 14 residues. The V end was cut by 0 bases, the J end by 5 bases, with 9 bases between. The CDR3 spells CASSLATPDNEQFF. CDR3 sequence (DNA): TGCGCCAGCAGCTTGGCTACGCCCGACAATGAGCAGTTCTTC.

The chain recombines TRBV9 with TRBJ2-7, with D maybe TRBD2 (6 bases). The CDR3 totals 15 residues. Germline assignment: CDR1 SGDLS and CDR2 YYNGEE. The germline V and J ends were trimmed by 0 bases and 9 bases, with 19 bases remaining between them. The CDR3: CASSVAAGPYEVQYF. Written as DNA, the CDR3 is TGTGCCAGCAGCGTAGCTGCGGGACCCTATGAAGTGCAGTACTTC.

The J gene is TRBJ1-2, the V gene TRBV20-1, with unresolved D. V gave up 3 bases and J gave up 8 bases, with 10 bases separating them. The CDR3 consists of 11 residues. Germline loops: CDR1 DFQATT, CDR2 SNEGSKA (reference sequence). CDR3: CSASWRAGYTF. CDR3 nucleotides: TGCAGTGCTAGTTGGAGGGCCGGCTACACCTTC.

CDR3 sequence: CATSDWRQPEAFF. The CDR3 region has the DNA TGTGCCACCAGTGATTGGCGGCAACCTGAAGCTTTCTTT. The gene calls are TRBV24-1 and TRBJ1-1; no firm D call. Germline-derived CDR1 and CDR2 are KGHDR and SFDVKD. V was shortened by 2 bases and J by 6 bases, with 9 bases between the two germline ends. The CDR3 has 13 residues.

The rearrangement uses TRBV15 and TRBJ1-6; 8 bases match TRBD1. The CDR3 has 16 amino acids. V was clipped by 3 bases and J by 5 bases; unmatched bases: 6. Germline lookup yields CDR1 LNHNV and CDR2 YYDKDF (reference sequence). CDR3 DNA sequence: TGTGCCACCAGCAGCGGACAGGGATCGAATAATTCACCCCTCCACTTT. Translating it yields CATSSGQGSNNSPLHF.

The table lists this clone with a count of one. This chain connects TRBV7-3 to TRBJ1-1; D unclear. CDR3 length: 14 amino acids. The germline V gene has CDR1 SGHTA and CDR2 FQGTGA. Trimming cost V 1 base and J 1 base, with 7 bases left between them. CDR3 coding DNA: TGTGCCAGCAGCTTAATCGGGTGGAACACTGAAGCTTTCTTT. Its translation: CASSLIGWNTEAFF.

This clone has just one count. The chain links TRBV7-9 to TRBJ1-5, with TRBD1 matching 8 bases. This CDR3 is built from 16 residues. Germline loops: CDR1 SEHNR, CDR2 FQNEAQ (reference sequence). Trimming at V came to 5 bases and at J to 5 bases, leaving 11 bases not matched to a gene. The chain's CDR3 is CASSPWTGREDQPQHF. CDR3 bases: TGTGCCAGCAGCCCCTGGACAGGGAGAGAGGATCAGCCCCAGCATTTT. Supplemented by reference TRBV7-9 and TRBJ1-5, the full variable domain reads DTGVSQNPRHKITKRGQNVTFRCDPISEHNRLYWYRQTLGQGPEFLTYFQNEAQLEKSRLLSDRFSAERPKGSFSTLEIQRTEQGDSAMYLCASSPWTGREDQPQHFGDGTRLSIL.

This clone came up once. V is TRBV30 and J is TRBJ2-3; 9 nucleotides agree with TRBD2. V shed 2 bases, J shed 5 bases, and the junction held 5 bases outside the gene matches. The CDR3 runs to 14 residues. CDR1 and CDR2 (germline): GTSNPN, SVGIG (reference sequence). The CDR3 spells CAWSLRGGVDTQYF. CDR3 nucleotide sequence: TGTGCCTGGAGTCTGCGGGGGGGGGTAGATACGCAGTATTTT.

This clone was recorded only once. J is TRBJ1-2 and V is TRBV28; the D is unclear. V shed 4 bases and J shed 6 bases, with 3 bases lying between them. The CDR3 has 10 amino acids. Germline loops: CDR1 MDHEN, CDR2 SYDVKM. The CDR3 DNA sequence: TGTGCCAGCAGTTCGGATGGCTACACCTTC. Translation gives CASSSDGYTF.

The gene calls are TRBV4-1 and TRBJ1-5; no firm D call. The V gene's germline CDR1 is MGHRA and CDR2 YSYEKL. The CDR3 is made up of 17 amino acids. V gave up 3 bases and J gave up 3 bases, with 18 bases separating them. The CDR3 loop reads CASSQQVGREDNQPQHF. CDR3 coding DNA: TGCGCCAGCAGCCAGCAAGTTGGCCGGGAAGACAATCAGCCCCAGCATTTT.

This sequence joins TRBV7-9 and TRBJ1-5; TRBD1 agrees at 7 bases. The CDR3 totals 15 residues. Looked up from germline, CDR1 is SEHNR and CDR2 is FQNEAQ (reference sequence). V shed 2 bases and J 9 bases; nucleotides not matched to a gene: 10. The chain's CDR3 is CASSLSGQVARPQHF. The DNA of the CDR3 is TGTGCCAGCAGCTTATCTGGACAGGTTGCGCGGCCCCAGCATTTT.

This CDR3 is CASSGGQSYEQYF. The CDR3 DNA reads as TGTGCCAGCAGTGGAGGACAGTCCTACGAGCAGTACTTC. The rearrangement uses TRBV27 and TRBJ2-7, with D tentatively TRBD1 (6 bases). Trimming removed 5 bases at V and 1 base at J, with 9 bases between. The germline V gene has CDR1 MNHEY and CDR2 SMNVEV (reference sequence). This CDR3 contains 13 residues.

This clone occurred once. CDR3 loop: CASSIDRGTGTLSGNQPQHF. The CDR3 nucleotides read TGTGCCAGTAGTATAGATCGGGGGACGGGGACCCTATCTGGCAATCAGCCCCAGCATTTT. The chain has TRBV19 and TRBJ1-5, with TRBD1 as a possible D gene (5 bases). Deletions cut 0 bases from V and 2 bases from J, with 23 bases between. From germline, CDR1 is LNHDA and CDR2 SQIVND (reference sequence). CDR3 length equals 20 residues.

V gene TRBV30 combines with J gene TRBJ1-4, with 7 bases matching TRBD1. J gave up 7 bases and V 4 bases, and 6 bases lay outside the gene matches. The CDR3 extends over 13 amino acids. Germline V gives CDR1 GTSNPN, CDR2 SVGIG (reference sequence). CDR3 in amino acids: CAWTRGNGEKLFF. CDR3 nucleotides: TGTGCCTGGACCAGGGGGAACGGTGAAAAACTGTTTTTT.

The rearrangement uses TRBV6-5 and TRBJ1-2; a possible D gene is TRBD1 (6 bases). Germline CDR1 and CDR2: MNHEY and SVGAGI. Trimming shortened V by 0 bases and J by 6 bases, and 14 bases separated the two germline ends. This CDR3 is 15 amino acids long. The CDR3 DNA reads as TGTGCCAGCAGTTACTCACCAGGGGCGCTTGATGGCTACACCTTC. This translates into CASSYSPGALDGYTF.

The chain couples TRBV9 to TRBJ2-5; 8 bases are shared with TRBD2. This CDR3 comprises 16 residues. Germline lookup yields CDR1 SGDLS and CDR2 YYNGEE. V lost 0 bases to trimming and J lost 5 bases; unmatched junction nucleotides: 9. Written as DNA, the CDR3 is TGTGCCAGCAGCGTAGCTGGCAGCGGGAGATCGGAGACCCAGTACTTC. Its protein product is CASSVAGSGRSETQYF. Combining the CDR3 with reference TRBV9 and TRBJ2-5 gives the whole variable domain DSGVTQTPKHLITATGQRVTLRCSPRSGDLSVYWYQQSLDQGLQFLIQYYNGEERAKGNILERFSAQQFPDLHSELNLSSLELGDSALYFCASSVAGSGRSETQYFGPGTRLLVL.

V is TRBV7-9 and J is TRBJ2-7; D gene ambiguous. The CDR3 covers 13 residues. Trimming removed 5 bases from V and 4 bases from J, with 12 bases in between. Germline lookup yields CDR1 SEHNR and CDR2 FQNEAQ (reference sequence). The CDR3 here is CASSRAYPYEQYF. CDR3 coding DNA: TGTGCCAGCAGCCGAGCTTACCCTTACGAGCAGTACTTC.

The chain has TRBV4-2 and TRBJ1-5; D is uncertain. The V and J ends lost 0 bases and 1 base respectively, with 7 bases between them. The CDR3 is 15 residues long. Germline CDR1 LGHNA, CDR2 YNFKEQ. CDR3 coding DNA: TGTGCCAGCAGCCAAGATTATTCGAGCAATCAGCCCCAGCATTTT. Translated, it gives CASSQDYSSNQPQHF.

The sample holds one count of this clone. The rearrangement joins TRBV6-5 to TRBJ2-7, with 11 bases that match TRBD2. Germline loops: CDR1 MNHEY, CDR2 SVGAGI. Unmatched junction bases numbered 5, after V lost 2 bases and J lost 2 bases. The CDR3 extends over 16 amino acids. The chain's CDR3 is CASSYDGLAGPYEQYF. In DNA form, the CDR3 reads TGTGCCAGCAGTTACGATGGACTAGCGGGCCCCTACGAGCAGTACTTC.

This chain connects TRBV19 to TRBJ2-3; D is unresolved. Trimming pared 5 bases from V and 5 bases from J, leaving 8 bases between. CDR1 is LNHDA and CDR2 is SQIVND in the germline V gene (reference sequence). The CDR3 spans 12 residues. The CDR3 here is CASSRRRDTQYF. Here the CDR3 DNA reads TGTGCCAGTAGTCGACGGAGAGATACGCAGTATTTT.

As concerns this clone: Other DNA sequences in this specimen translate into the identical CDR3. This CDR3 is CASSPRYNEQFF. CDR3 DNA: TGTGCCAGCAGCCCTCGCTACAATGAGCAGTTCTTC. V and J are TRBV3-1 (or the pseudogene TRBV3-2) and TRBJ2-1; D unclear. Germline V gene sequence: CDR1 LGHDT, CDR2 YNNKEL (reference sequence). The CDR3 has 12 residues. Trimming removed 4 bases at V and 3 bases at J, with 4 bases between.

This chain links TRBV3-1 (or the pseudogene TRBV3-2) with TRBJ2-5; D may be TRBD2 (6 bases). This CDR3 is 15 amino acids long. The ends were cut back, 8 bases at V and 0 bases at J, with 16 bases in the middle. CDR1 is LGHDT, CDR2 YNNKEL, per germline (reference sequence). DNA of the CDR3: TGTGCCAGCGCCCGACTAGACCCGTACCAAGAGACCCAGTACTTC. Amino acid sequence: CASARLDPYQETQYF.

In this sample, this clone turned up once. V and J are TRBV27 and TRBJ2-7, with D uncertain. Per germline, CDR1 MNHEY and CDR2 SMNVEV (reference sequence). V was shortened by 2 bases and J by 5 bases, with 19 bases between the two germline ends. The CDR3 loop spans 16 amino acids. Here the CDR3 reads CASSLRQGASYNEQYF. CDR3 DNA: TGTGCCAGCAGTTTACGGCAAGGAGCATCCTACAACGAGCAGTACTTC.

The chain couples TRBV20-1 to TRBJ1-1; D unresolved. The germline gives CDR1 DFQATT, CDR2 SNEGSKA (reference sequence). Trimming stripped 3 bases from V and 6 bases from J, with 14 bases between. The CDR3 extends over 13 amino acids. In DNA, the CDR3 is TGCAGTGCTAGTAAGTCCGGTACCTCTGAAGCTTTCTTT. Amino acid sequence: CSASKSGTSEAFF.

The chain employs TRBV5-6 and TRBJ2-3, with TRBD2 matching over 7 bases. V trimming: 4 bases; J trimming: 0 bases; junction bases outside the gene matches: 8. CDR3 size: 16 residues. CDR1 and CDR2 (germline): SGHDT, YYEEEE. In DNA form, the CDR3 reads TGTGCCAGCAGCGGGCGGGCGGGGGTTAGCACAGATACGCAGTATTTT. Amino acids: CASSGRAGVSTDTQYF.

The V call is TRBV19, the J call TRBJ1-5; 8 positions agree with TRBD1. This CDR3 comprises 17 residues. V shed 1 base and J 4 bases; nucleotides not matched to a gene: 9. Germline V gives CDR1 LNHDA, CDR2 SQIVND (reference sequence). The CDR3 DNA reads TGTGCCAGTAGTATAGTTACCGGCGGGACAGGTAATCAGCCCCAGCATTTT. Its protein is CASSIVTGGTGNQPQHF.

The chain's CDR3 is CASSGGSLAGGTGELFF. DNA of the CDR3: TGTGCCAGCAGCGGGGGGTCGTTAGCGGGAGGGACCGGGGAGCTGTTTTTT. The chain is built from TRBV7-2 and TRBJ2-2, with 11 bases that match TRBD2. The length of the CDR3 is 17 residues. Germline lookup yields CDR1 SGHTA and CDR2 FQGNSA. After removal of 5 bases from V and 5 bases from J, the junction contained 10 bases not matched to a gene.